These T cell receptor beta chains were read from a single sample in a study of T cells in Graves' hyperthyroidism and ophthalmopathy. Each CDR3 protein gets one entry after TCRdb re-called the multiplex PCR reads with MiXCR. The sample includes 500,000 to 550,000 distinct CDR3 sequences, around 21% of them seen just once. Input material: blood. Receptor source: a man aged 18 to 35 with Graves' hyperthyroidism. Both conserved end residues are part of each CDR3. A D gene is named only where the DNA matches it firmly. Clone size is given for some rows only: seen once, a few or many times, or a class if the clone is expanded.

J gene	V gene	clone size	D gene	CDR3 protein	CDR3 DNA
TRBJ1-2	TRBV5-6	many	.	CASRRTGRDYGYTF	TGTGCTAGCAGACGAACAGGGAGAGACTATGGCTACACCTTC
TRBJ1-2	TRBV5-1	.	TRBD1	CASRPDRGIYGYTF	TGCGCCAGCAGACCTGACAGGGGCATCTATGGCTACACCTTC
TRBJ2-5	TRBV12-3/TRBV12-4	.	.	CASSTPLRGWTEETQYF	TGTGCCAGCAGTACTCCCCTTCGGGGGTGGACTGAAGAGACCCAGTACTTC
TRBJ2-2	TRBV7-2	.	TRBD2	CASSLTSGPAGELFF	TGTGCCAGCAGCTTAACTAGCGGGCCCGCCGGGGAGCTGTTTTTT
TRBJ2-7	TRBV5-1	.	.	CASSSLPGQPTYEQYF	TGCGCCAGCAGCTCTCTCCCGGGACAACCTACCTACGAGCAGTACTTC
TRBJ2-7	TRBV7-9	many	.	CASSGRTYEQYF	TGTGCCAGCAGCGGACGGACCTACGAGCAGTACTTC
TRBJ2-7	TRBV27	many	.	CASSFSGPHLGEQYF	TGTGCCAGCAGTTTTTCAGGACCCCACCTGGGCGAGCAGTACTTC
TRBJ2-7	TRBV28	many	TRBD1	CASSPSQGYVLREQYF	TGTGCCAGCAGTCCGTCACAGGGGTATGTTCTGCGGGAGCAGTACTTC
TRBJ1-1	TRBV15	many	.	CATSRDIGGGAEAFF	TGTGCCACCAGCAGAGATATTGGGGGGGGCGCTGAAGCTTTCTTT
TRBJ2-5	TRBV25-1	.	TRBD1	CASSTRGDVTGGAKTQYF	TGTGCCAGCAGTACAAGAGGGGACGTGACAGGGGGCGCGAAGACCCAGTACTTC
TRBJ1-2	TRBV3-1	.	.	CASSQDMGYTF	TGTGCCAGCAGCCAAGATATGGGCTACACCTTC
TRBJ1-2	TRBV3-1	.	.	CASSQDGGPNGYTF	TGTGCCAGCAGCCAAGACGGGGGGCCCAATGGCTACACCTTC
TRBJ2-7	TRBV20-1	many	TRBD1	CSARQTGTYEQYF	TGCAGTGCTAGACAGACAGGGACCTACGAGCAGTACTTC
TRBJ1-1	TRBV27	many	.	CASSLYHGNTEAFF	TGTGCCAGCAGTTTATATCACGGAAACACTGAAGCTTTCTTT
TRBJ1-5	TRBV6-2/TRBV6-3	many	.	CASSSGIGSNQPQHF	TGTGCCAGCAGCTCCGGGATCGGAAGCAATCAGCCCCAGCATTTT
TRBJ2-5	TRBV2	few	.	CASSLWTQETQYF	TGTGCCAGCAGTTTATGGACCCAAGAGACCCAGTACTTC
TRBJ2-7	TRBV28	.	TRBD1	CASSGPRQGAYEQYF	TGTGCCAGCAGTGGACCCCGACAGGGGGCCTACGAGCAGTACTTC
TRBJ1-1	TRBV7-8	few	TRBD1	CASSPDRVLGAFF	TGTGCCAGCAGCCCCGACAGGGTTCTGGGAGCTTTCTTT
TRBJ2-5	TRBV20-1	many	TRBD1	CSAINRGGETQYF	TGCAGTGCCATCAACAGGGGTGGGGAGACCCAGTACTTC
TRBJ2-7	TRBV12-3/TRBV12-4	.	.	CASSQYRDTTDEQYF	TGTGCCAGCAGTCAATACCGGGACACAACTGACGAGCAGTACTTC
TRBJ2-3	TRBV20-1	.	TRBD2	CSAPFFTLRGNTDTQYF	TGCAGTGCGCCTTTTTTCACCCTGCGGGGGAACACAGATACGCAGTATTTT
TRBJ1-1	TRBV5-1	few	.	CASRTILGVGDTEAFF	TGCGCCAGCCGAACCATCCTAGGGGTGGGGGACACTGAAGCTTTCTTT
TRBJ1-5	TRBV20-1	.	TRBD1	CSARAAGGLGNQPQHF	TGCAGTGCTAGAGCCGCAGGGGGTTTGGGCAATCAGCCCCAGCATTTT
TRBJ2-7	TRBV28	many	.	CASSWAGPFEQYF	TGTGCCAGCAGTTGGGCAGGTCCCTTCGAGCAGTACTTC
TRBJ2-5	TRBV20-1	many	.	CSAPPGLREETQYF	TGCAGTGCTCCACCGGGCCTAAGGGAAGAGACCCAGTACTTC
TRBJ2-7	TRBV19	many	TRBD1	CASSMGTGQPYEQYF	TGTGCCAGTAGTATGGGGACGGGACAGCCCTACGAGCAGTACTTC
TRBJ1-2	TRBV12-3/TRBV12-4	once	.	CASTRRTPIFVSGYTF	TGTGCCAGCACCAGAAGGACCCCTATATTCGTTTCGGGCTACACCTTC
TRBJ2-7	TRBV6-1	many	.	CASTHMGTAYEQYF	TGTGCCAGCACCCACATGGGAACCGCCTACGAGCAGTACTTC
TRBJ2-7	TRBV28	few	TRBD1	CASSPLDPGGNEQYF	TGTGCCAGCAGTCCCCTCGACCCAGGGGGCAACGAGCAGTACTTC
TRBJ2-5	TRBV10-2	.	.	CASSGGDGHLQETQYF	TGCGCCAGCAGTGGAGGGGACGGACATCTTCAAGAGACCCAGTACTTC
TRBJ2-7	TRBV12-3/TRBV12-4	.	.	CASSSPPSYEQYF	TGTGCCAGCAGTTCGCCTCCAAGTTACGAGCAGTACTTC
TRBJ2-5	TRBV18	few	.	CASSPSYGETQYF	TGTGCCAGCTCACCTTCCTATGGAGAGACCCAGTACTTC
TRBJ1-2	TRBV29-1	few	.	CSVENIPRGMNGYTF	TGCAGCGTTGAAAATATCCCCAGGGGTATGAATGGCTACACCTTC
TRBJ1-5	TRBV6-2/TRBV6-3	few	.	CASSTPAGGPGGGKPQHF	TGTGCCAGCAGCACTCCCGCAGGAGGGCCCGGAGGGGGTAAGCCCCAGCATTTT
TRBJ2-7	TRBV6-2/TRBV6-3	.	.	CASSYSGAPHYEQYF	TGTGCCAGCAGTTATTCGGGAGCGCCCCACTACGAGCAGTACTTC
TRBJ1-2	TRBV6-1	.	TRBD1	CASRGTDRGYMSYGYTF	TGTGCCAGCAGGGGAACGGACAGGGGATATATGAGCTATGGCTACACCTTC
TRBJ1-1	TRBV6-5	many	.	CASSSVQGRAGAEAFF	TGTGCCAGCAGTTCCGTACAGGGAAGGGCCGGAGCTGAAGCTTTCTTT
TRBJ2-2	TRBV12-3/TRBV12-4	many	TRBD2	CASGGVNTGELFF	TGTGCCAGCGGGGGGGTGAACACCGGGGAGCTGTTTTTT
TRBJ1-1	TRBV5-8	.	TRBD1	CASSLARGRATFF	TGTGCCAGCAGCTTGGCTAGGGGGCGAGCGACTTTCTTT
TRBJ2-2	TRBV7-8	many	TRBD1	CASRKQGRSNAGELFF	TGTGCCAGCAGGAAACAGGGGAGAAGTAACGCCGGGGAGCTGTTTTTT
TRBJ1-2	TRBV20-1	.	.	CSARERSRGADYGYTF	TGCAGTGCTAGAGAGAGATCTAGAGGGGCGGACTATGGCTACACCTTC
TRBJ2-5	TRBV20-1	many	TRBD2	CSAPLASGSGTQYF	TGCAGTGCTCCCCTGGCTAGCGGGTCGGGTACCCAGTACTTC
TRBJ2-3	TRBV12-3/TRBV12-4	.	TRBD2	CATSDLVGGERDTQYF	TGTGCCACCAGTGATTTAGTTGGGGGGGAGAGAGATACGCAGTATTTT
TRBJ2-5	TRBV28	few	TRBD1	CASSTTTGGRETQYF	TGTGCCAGCAGTACAACCACAGGGGGTCGAGAGACCCAGTACTTC
TRBJ2-6	TRBV6-2/TRBV6-3	.	.	CASSYNPGVWAGVNVLTF	TGTGCCAGCAGTTACAATCCGGGGGTTTGGGCTGGGGTCAACGTCCTGACTTTC
TRBJ1-5	TRBV12-3/TRBV12-4	many	.	CASSRGGPGRTQPQHF	TGTGCCAGCAGCCGAGGGGGGCCAGGGAGGACTCAGCCCCAGCATTTT
TRBJ1-5	TRBV19	many	.	CASSIGAGLSNQPQHF	TGTGCCAGTAGTATAGGGGCAGGATTAAGCAATCAGCCCCAGCATTTT
TRBJ1-1	TRBV15	.	TRBD1	CATSSSPGGGAFF	TGTGCCACCAGCAGTTCTCCAGGGGGCGGAGCTTTCTTT
TRBJ1-1	TRBV12-3/TRBV12-4	many	.	CASSFMGRTEAFF	TGTGCCAGCAGTTTTATGGGACGAACTGAAGCTTTCTTT
TRBJ1-5	TRBV20-1	.	.	CSATNREYSNQPQHF	TGCAGTGCTACTAACAGGGAGTATAGCAATCAGCCCCAGCATTTT
TRBJ2-5	TRBV19	once	TRBD2	CASSFRLGGKTQYF	TGTGCCAGTAGCTTCCGCCTGGGGGGGAAGACCCAGTACTTC
TRBJ2-7	TRBV6-1	.	.	CASSDGRRSYEQYF	TGTGCCAGCAGCGATGGACGGCGCTCCTACGAGCAGTACTTC
TRBJ1-3	TRBV6-1	many	.	CASSVEGGSGNTIYF	TGTGCCAGCAGTGTAGAGGGTGGCTCTGGAAACACCATATATTTT